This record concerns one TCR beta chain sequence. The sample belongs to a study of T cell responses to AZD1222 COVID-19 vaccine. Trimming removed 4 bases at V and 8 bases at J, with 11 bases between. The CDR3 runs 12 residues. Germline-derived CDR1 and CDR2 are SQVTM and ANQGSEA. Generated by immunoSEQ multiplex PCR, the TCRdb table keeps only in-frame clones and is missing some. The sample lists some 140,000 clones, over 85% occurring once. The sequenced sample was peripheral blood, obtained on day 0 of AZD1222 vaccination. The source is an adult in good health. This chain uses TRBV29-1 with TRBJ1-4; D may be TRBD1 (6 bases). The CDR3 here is CSVGTAGEKLFF. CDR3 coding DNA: TGCAGCGTTGGGACAGCCGGAGAAAAACTGTTTTTT.